What follows are 30 T cell receptor beta chains derived from one specimen sequenced in a study of control samples from healthy donors and cancer patients. Generated by immunoSEQ multiplex PCR, the TCRdb table keeps only in-frame clones and is missing some. The sample lists tens of thousands of clones; more than 75% were seen once. The sequenced sample consisted of PBMCs. Receptor source: a woman in her sixties or seventies with lung cancer.

CDR3 in DNA: TGCGCCAGCAGCTCGGACGGGGGTTACACAGATACGCAGTATTTT. It yields the protein CASSSDGGYTDTQYF. V gene TRBV5-1 combines with J gene TRBJ2-3; D perhaps matches TRBD2 (6 bases). This CDR3 contains 15 residues. Germline V gene data show CDR1 as SGHRS and CDR2 as YFSETQ. The V and J ends lost 3 bases and 2 bases respectively, with 13 bases between them.

This clone was seen only a few times. The gene calls are TRBV7-6 and TRBJ2-7, with a tentative D call TRBD2 (5 bases). V was cut by 7 bases and J by 2 bases, with 15 bases left in between. Germline V gene data show CDR1 as SGHVS and CDR2 as FNYEAQ. The CDR3 has 14 amino acids. CDR3 residues: CASTLGSGPYEQYF. The CDR3 DNA reads as TGTGCCAGCACCCTGGGGAGCGGACCCTACGAGCAGTACTTC.

This clone was recorded once. The chain has TRBV2 and TRBJ1-5, with TRBD1 matching 7 bases. CDR1 and CDR2 from the germline V gene are SNHLY and FYNNEI. Germline trimming cut 5 bases from V and 0 bases from J; bases unmatched to any gene: 7. CDR3 length: 16 residues. CDR3 sequence: CASSLARGYSNQPQHF. CDR3 nucleotides: TGTGCCAGCAGTCTGGCCAGGGGGTATAGCAATCAGCCCCAGCATTTT.

The CDR3 coding sequence is TGTGCCAGCAGCTTAAGACAGGGCACTGAAGCTTTCTTT. Amino acid sequence: CASSLRQGTEAFF. The V call is TRBV7-2, the J call TRBJ1-1; 7 positions match TRBD1. This CDR3 has 13 amino acids. The J segment lost 4 bases and the V segment lost 2 bases, leaving 1 base of the junction unmatched. CDR1 SGHTA and CDR2 FQGNSA come from the germline V gene.

This chain joins TRBV10-2 and TRBJ2-7; D might be TRBD1 (5 bases). This CDR3 contains 15 residues. The germline V gene encodes CDR1 WSHSY and CDR2 SAAADI. V was pared by 4 bases and J by 2 bases, with 15 bases between. The CDR3 loop reads CASSGAGKGTYEQYF. The CDR3 DNA reads TGCGCCAGCAGTGGGGCAGGGAAAGGGACCTACGAGCAGTACTTC.

V is TRBV10-3 and J is TRBJ1-5; TRBD1 aligns across 7 bases. Germline CDR1 and CDR2: ENHRY and SYGVKD. This CDR3 region has 16 residues. With 3 bases clipped from V and 0 bases from J, the junction kept 5 bases outside the gene matches. This CDR3 is CAISDETGYSNQPQHF. CDR3 DNA sequence: TGTGCCATCAGTGATGAGACAGGGTATAGCAATCAGCCCCAGCATTTT.

This clone has only one observation. This sequence joins TRBV5-8 and TRBJ2-4; tentative D call: TRBD2 (7 bases). Looked up from germline, CDR1 is SGHTS and CDR2 is YDEGEE. The CDR3 totals 16 residues. Trimming removed 0 bases from V and 3 bases from J, with 13 bases in between. CDR3 sequence: CASSLAAGAGKNIQYF. CDR3 coding DNA: TGTGCCAGCAGCTTGGCGGCGGGGGCGGGCAAAAACATTCAGTACTTC.

V usage is TRBV18 and J usage is TRBJ2-5; TRBD2 matches at 7 bases. This CDR3 contains 12 residues. Losses at the gene ends were 5 bases for V and 3 bases for J; bases not matched to a gene: 0. Per the germline V gene, CDR1 is KGHSH and CDR2 is LQKENI. The CDR3 here is CASSGTKETQYF. CDR3 DNA: TGTGCCAGCTCAGGGACTAAAGAGACCCAGTACTTC.

This clone appeared a single time. CDR3 sequence (DNA): TGTGCCAGCAGCCTGGCTAGGGTTTTCGAAGGGGAAAAACTGTTTTTT. Translated, it gives CASSLARVFEGEKLFF. This sequence joins TRBV7-8 and TRBJ1-4, with D uncertain. The germline CDR1 and CDR2 sequences are SGHVS and FQNEAQ. The V end was cut by 5 bases, the J end by 8 bases, with 21 bases between. The CDR3 spans 16 residues.

The V call is TRBV20-1, the J call TRBJ1-1, with no clear D. V was pared by 4 bases and J by 6 bases, with 9 bases between. CDR3 size: 11 residues. Germline V CDR1 and CDR2: DFQATT, SNEGSKA (reference sequence). This CDR3 is CSAKEVPEAFF. CDR3 in DNA: TGCAGTGCTAAGGAGGTGCCTGAAGCTTTCTTT.

The rearrangement joins TRBV10-3 to TRBJ2-1; no definite D call. Trimming left V 3 bases short and J 5 bases short, with 17 bases between. Germline V gives CDR1 ENHRY, CDR2 SYGVKD. The CDR3 loop spans 16 amino acids. This CDR3 reads CAISDPAGWSHNEQFF. The DNA of the CDR3 is TGTGCCATCAGTGACCCCGCCGGGTGGTCCCACAATGAGCAGTTCTTC.

The chain joins TRBV12-5 to TRBJ2-2; possibly TRBD1 for D (5 bases). Trimming took 7 bases from V and 5 from J, leaving 17 bases between them. From germline, CDR1 is LGHNT and CDR2 FRNRAP. This CDR3 comprises 15 residues. The CDR3 loop is CASASRFAGTGELFF. The CDR3 DNA reads as TGTGCTAGTGCCAGCCGGTTTGCAGGGACCGGGGAGCTGTTTTTT.

The CDR3 is CASSAGQPYNEQFF. The CDR3 DNA reads TGCGCCAGCAGCGCGGGACAGCCCTACAATGAGCAGTTCTTC. The genes are TRBV5-1 and TRBJ2-1, with D tentatively TRBD1 (7 bases). The CDR3 consists of 14 residues. Trimming removed 4 bases from V and 2 bases from J, with 10 bases in between. Germline CDR1 reads SGHRS; CDR2 reads YFSETQ.

The chain employs TRBV12-3 or TRBV12-4 and TRBJ2-5; D remains unclear. This CDR3 contains 13 residues. V was pared by 6 bases and J by 5 bases, with 13 bases between. CDR3 sequence: CASSQDQRETQYF. The DNA of the CDR3 is TGTGCCAGCAGCCAGGATCAGAGGGAGACCCAGTACTTC.

V usage is TRBV18 and J usage is TRBJ1-1; TRBD1 matches at 7 bases. Trimming at V came to 4 bases and at J to 7 bases, leaving 18 bases not matched to a gene. Germline V gene sequence: CDR1 KGHSH, CDR2 LQKENI. The CDR3 sequence is 17 residues long. CDR3 amino acids: CASSLSLTGYTGDEAFF. In DNA form, the CDR3 reads TGTGCCAGCTCACTTTCTCTGACAGGGTACACCGGGGATGAAGCTTTCTTT.

The rearrangement joins TRBV5-5 to TRBJ1-5; TRBD1 matches at 7 bases. Germline-derived CDR1 and CDR2 are SGHKS and YYEKEE (reference sequence). The trim removed 0 bases at V and 3 bases at J, leaving 9 bases unmatched. The CDR3 length is 17 residues. The CDR3 loop is CASSLEGARHNNQPQHF. CDR3 DNA sequence: TGTGCCAGCAGCTTGGAGGGGGCCAGGCATAACAATCAGCCCCAGCATTTT. The whole variable domain, remainder taken from reference TRBV5-5 and TRBJ1-5, is DAGVTQSPTHLIKTRGQQVTLRCSPISGHKSVSWYQQVLGQGPQFIFQYYEKEERGRGNFPDRFSARQFPNYSSELNVNALLLGDSALYLCASSLEGARHNNQPQHFGDGTRLSIL.

This clone is labeled as large. The chain is built from TRBV29-1 and TRBJ1-5; D perhaps matches TRBD1 (6 bases). Germline V lookup: CDR1 SQVTM, CDR2 ANQGSEA. V dropped 7 bases and J dropped 3 bases, with 10 bases sitting between them. The CDR3 sequence is 12 residues long. The CDR3 nucleotides are TGCAGCGCCCGGGACAACAATCAGCCCCAGCATTTT. It is translated as CSARDNNQPQHF.

This chain joins TRBV25-1 and TRBJ1-2; 8 bases are a match to TRBD1. This CDR3 contains 16 residues. V trimming: 3 bases; J trimming: 4 bases; junction bases outside the gene matches: 10. CDR1 is MGHDK and CDR2 is SYGVNS in the germline V gene. The CDR3 DNA follows: TGTGCCAGCAGTGATCAGCAGGGGGCGGAGGGCTATGGCTACACCTTC. Translating it yields CASSDQQGAEGYGYTF.

This clone was recorded only once. The chain couples TRBV20-1 to TRBJ2-1; D unresolved. The CDR3 runs to 15 residues. Germline V lookup: CDR1 DFQATT, CDR2 SNEGSKA (reference sequence). Trimming left V 3 bases short and J 9 bases short, with 21 bases between. The CDR3 loop is CSASKAGRSIGEQFF. CDR3 nucleotide sequence: TGCAGTGCTAGTAAGGCTGGTCGGTCAATTGGTGAGCAGTTCTTC.

The chain recombines TRBV6-5 with TRBJ1-5; D may be TRBD1 (5 bases). V lost 11 bases and J 0 bases, leaving 11 bases between the germline ends. Per the germline V gene, CDR1 is MNHEY and CDR2 is SVGAGI. The CDR3 is 13 residues long. For the CDR3, the DNA is TGTGCCGGCGGGACGGCTAGCAATCAGCCCCAGCATTTT. It encodes CAGGTASNQPQHF.

The genes are TRBV28 and TRBJ2-1; D may correspond to TRBD1 or TRBD2 (6 bases each). Germline V lookup: CDR1 MDHEN, CDR2 SYDVKM. This CDR3 comprises 13 residues. Trimming took 4 bases from V and 8 from J, leaving 12 bases between them. The CDR3 loop reads CASSYTGRHEQFF. The CDR3 nucleotides read TGTGCCAGCAGTTATACAGGGAGGCATGAGCAGTTCTTC.

This sequence joins TRBV2 and TRBJ1-6; TRBD1 matches 7 bases. CDR3 size: 15 residues. The germline gives CDR1 SNHLY, CDR2 FYNNEI. Unmatched junction bases numbered 11, after V lost 5 bases and J lost 10 bases. This chain's CDR3 is CASSFDREAYSPLHF. The CDR3 DNA is TGTGCCAGCAGTTTCGACAGGGAAGCATACTCACCCCTCCACTTT.

V is TRBV18 and J is TRBJ1-2, with a possible D match to TRBD1 (6 bases). The CDR3 length is 15 residues. V was cut by 1 base and J by 2 bases, with 11 bases left in between. The germline V gene encodes CDR1 KGHSH and CDR2 LQKENI. CDR3 in amino acids: CASSPLQGSNYGYTF. DNA for the CDR3: TGTGCCAGCTCACCACTACAGGGTTCCAACTATGGCTACACCTTC.

The rearrangement links TRBV19 to TRBJ2-7; D gene unclear. Germline V CDR1 and CDR2: LNHDA, SQIVND (reference sequence). The CDR3 is 14 amino acids. V lost 7 bases and J lost 1, with 14 bases in between. CDR3 loop: CASTRADGSYEQYF. The CDR3 nucleotides read TGTGCCAGTACCCGGGCGGACGGATCCTACGAGCAGTACTTC.

A remark on this clone: Mismatch with germline at one junction end may stem from a read error. The chain recombines TRBV6-1 with TRBJ2-5; 16 nucleotides match TRBD2. CDR1 and CDR2 from the germline V gene are MNHNS and SASEGT. The CDR3 extends over 17 amino acids. The CDR3 bases are TGTGCCAGCAGCGAAGGGACTAGCGGGAGGGCGAGGAAGACCCAGTACTTC. This codes for CASSEGTSGRARKTQYF.

The V and J genes are TRBV19 and TRBJ2-1, with 7 bases lining up with TRBD1. The ends lost 4 bases at V and 2 bases at J; junction bases unmatched: 8. The CDR3 is 16 amino acids. Germline V lookup: CDR1 LNHDA, CDR2 SQIVND (reference sequence). CDR3 nucleotides: TGTGCCAGTAGTACGTCCGGGACAGAAACCTACAATGAGCAGTTCTTC. Encoded protein: CASSTSGTETYNEQFF. Looking up the rest from reference TRBV19 and TRBJ2-1 gives the full variable domain: DGGITQSPKYLFRKEGQNVTLSCEQNLNHDAMYWYRQDPGQGLRLIYYSQIVNDFQKGDIAEGYSVSREKKESFPLTVTSAQKNPTAFYLCASSTSGTETYNEQFFGPGTRLTVL.

The V call is TRBV6-5, the J call TRBJ1-1; D unresolved. The germline V and J ends were trimmed by 2 bases and 8 bases, with 15 bases remaining between them. From germline, CDR1 is MNHEY and CDR2 SVGAGI. The CDR3 has 14 residues. CDR3 loop: CASSYPGRPKEAFF. The DNA of the CDR3 is TGTGCCAGCAGTTACCCCGGACGTCCAAAAGAAGCTTTCTTT.

The rearrangement uses TRBV9 and TRBJ1-1; D not resolved. Trimming took 0 bases from V and 1 from J, leaving 4 bases between them. Germline CDR1 SGDLS, CDR2 YYNGEE. The CDR3 is made up of 13 amino acids. The DNA of the CDR3 is TGTGCCAGCAGCGTAGATCAGAACACTGAAGCTTTCTTT. Translated, it gives CASSVDQNTEAFF.

This chain links TRBV10-3 with TRBJ2-3; 8 nucleotides align to TRBD1. Germline V gene sequence: CDR1 ENHRY, CDR2 SYGVKD. The V segment lost 6 bases and the J segment 8 bases; nucleotides outside the gene matches: 19. The CDR3 has 17 residues. For the CDR3, the DNA is TGTGCCATCAGCGGACCTTATACTGGACAGGGAATGGGTACGCAGTATTTT. The encoded protein is CAISGPYTGQGMGTQYF.

This clone appeared a single time. The V gene is TRBV10-1, the J gene TRBJ2-1; 7 bases agree with TRBD2. The V segment lost 0 bases and the J segment 3 bases; nucleotides outside the gene matches: 5. The germline CDR1 and CDR2 sequences are WNHNN and SYGVQD (reference sequence). The length of the CDR3 is 16 residues. In nucleotides, the CDR3 is TGCGCCAGCAGTGAGTCTAGCGGGTTTGACTACAATGAGCAGTTCTTC. It specifies CASSESSGFDYNEQFF.